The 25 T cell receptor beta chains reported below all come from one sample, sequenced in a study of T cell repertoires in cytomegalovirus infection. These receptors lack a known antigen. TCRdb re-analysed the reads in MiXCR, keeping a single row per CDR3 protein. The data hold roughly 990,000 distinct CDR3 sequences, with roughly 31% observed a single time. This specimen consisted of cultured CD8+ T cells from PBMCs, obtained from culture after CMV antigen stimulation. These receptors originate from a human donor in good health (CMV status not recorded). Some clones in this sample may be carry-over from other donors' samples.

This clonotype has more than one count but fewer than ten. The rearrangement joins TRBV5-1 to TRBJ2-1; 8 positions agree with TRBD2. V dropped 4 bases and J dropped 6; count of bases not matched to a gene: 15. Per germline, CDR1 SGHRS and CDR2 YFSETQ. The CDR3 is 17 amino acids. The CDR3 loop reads CASSPLPGSGGLNEQFF. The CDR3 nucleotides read TGCGCCAGCAGCCCCCTACCAGGAAGCGGGGGCCTCAATGAGCAGTTCTTC.

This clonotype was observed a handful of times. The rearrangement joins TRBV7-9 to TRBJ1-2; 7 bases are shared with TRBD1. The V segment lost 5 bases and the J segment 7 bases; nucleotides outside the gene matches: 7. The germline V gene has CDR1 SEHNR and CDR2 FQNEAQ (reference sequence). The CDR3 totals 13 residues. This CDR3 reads CASSARQGRGYTF. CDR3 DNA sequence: TGTGCCAGCAGCGCCCGACAGGGACGTGGCTACACCTTC.

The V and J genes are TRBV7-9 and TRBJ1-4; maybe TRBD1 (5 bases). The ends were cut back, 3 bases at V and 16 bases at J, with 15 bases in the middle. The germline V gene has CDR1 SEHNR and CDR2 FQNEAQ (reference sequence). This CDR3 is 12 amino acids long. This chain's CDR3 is CASSLGTNIWFF. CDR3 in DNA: TGTGCCAGCAGCTTGGGGACGAATATTTGGTTTTTT.

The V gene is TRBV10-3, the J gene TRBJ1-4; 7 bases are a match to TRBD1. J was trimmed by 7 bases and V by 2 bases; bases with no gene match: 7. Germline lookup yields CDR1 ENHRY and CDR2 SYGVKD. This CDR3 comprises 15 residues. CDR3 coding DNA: TGTGCCATCAGTGAGCTCAGGGGGATCGGTGAAAAACTGTTTTTT. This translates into CAISELRGIGEKLFF.

The CDR3: CASSLEGLGSLNEQFF. The CDR3 coding sequence is TGTGCCAGCAGCTTGGAGGGTCTCGGGAGCCTCAATGAGCAGTTCTTC. The rearrangement uses TRBV7-9 and TRBJ2-1, with a weak D call TRBD2 (6 bases). The V and J ends lost 3 bases and 6 bases respectively, with 18 bases between them. Germline loops: CDR1 SEHNR, CDR2 FQNEAQ (reference sequence). The CDR3 runs to 16 residues.

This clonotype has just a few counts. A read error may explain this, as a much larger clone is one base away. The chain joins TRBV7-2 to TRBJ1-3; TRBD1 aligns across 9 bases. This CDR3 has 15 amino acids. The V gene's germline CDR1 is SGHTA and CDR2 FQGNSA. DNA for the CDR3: TGTGTCAGCAGCCCAGGGACAGGGTCTGGAAACACCATATATTTT. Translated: CVSSPGTGSGNTIYF.

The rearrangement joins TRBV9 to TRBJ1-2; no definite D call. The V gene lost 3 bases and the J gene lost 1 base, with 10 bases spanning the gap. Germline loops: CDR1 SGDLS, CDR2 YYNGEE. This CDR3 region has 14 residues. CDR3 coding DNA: TGTGCCAGCAGCGACGGCATAAATAACTATGGCTACACCTTC. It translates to CASSDGINNYGYTF.

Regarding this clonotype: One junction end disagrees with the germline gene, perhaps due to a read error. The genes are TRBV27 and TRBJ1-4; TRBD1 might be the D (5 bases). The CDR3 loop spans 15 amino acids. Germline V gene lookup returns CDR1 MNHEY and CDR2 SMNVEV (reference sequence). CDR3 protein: CTSSLWGGVNEKLFF. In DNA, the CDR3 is TGTACCAGCAGTTTATGGGGGGGAGTGAATGAAAAACTGTTTTTT. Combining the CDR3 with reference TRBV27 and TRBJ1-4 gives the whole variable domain EAQVTQNPRYLITVTGKKLTVTCSQNMNHEYMSWYRQDPGLGLRQIYYSMNVEVTDKGDVPEGYKVSRKEKRNFPLILESPSPNQTSLYFCTSSLWGGVNEKLFFGSGTQLSVL.

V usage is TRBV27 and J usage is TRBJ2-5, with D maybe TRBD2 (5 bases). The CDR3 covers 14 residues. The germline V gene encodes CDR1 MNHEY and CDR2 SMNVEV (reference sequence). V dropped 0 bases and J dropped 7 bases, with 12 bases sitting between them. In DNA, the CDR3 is TGTGCCAGCAGTTTATCGTCCGGGAAGAGGACCCAGTACTTC. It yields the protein CASSLSSGKRTQYF.

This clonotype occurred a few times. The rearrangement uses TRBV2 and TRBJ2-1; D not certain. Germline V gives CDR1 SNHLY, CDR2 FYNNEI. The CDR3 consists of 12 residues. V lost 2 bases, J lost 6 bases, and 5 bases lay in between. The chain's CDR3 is CASSETPNEQFF. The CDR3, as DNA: TGTGCCAGCAGTGAAACACCCAATGAGCAGTTCTTC.

The CDR3 protein is CASSLWGDPDRRTRYF. The CDR3 DNA is TGTGCCAGCAGTTTATGGGGTGATCCGGACAGGCGCACCCGGTACTTC. The chain recombines TRBV27 with TRBJ2-4, with 7 nucleotides matching TRBD1. CDR3 size: 16 residues. Germline loops: CDR1 MNHEY, CDR2 SMNVEV (reference sequence). V shed 1 base and J 15 bases; nucleotides not matched to a gene: 18.

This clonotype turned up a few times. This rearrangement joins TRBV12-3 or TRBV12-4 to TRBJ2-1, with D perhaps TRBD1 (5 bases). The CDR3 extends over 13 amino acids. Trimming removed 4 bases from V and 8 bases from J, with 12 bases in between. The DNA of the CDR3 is TGTGCCAGCAGTTCCCAGGGTCCCGATGAGCAGTTCTTC. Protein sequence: CASSSQGPDEQFF.

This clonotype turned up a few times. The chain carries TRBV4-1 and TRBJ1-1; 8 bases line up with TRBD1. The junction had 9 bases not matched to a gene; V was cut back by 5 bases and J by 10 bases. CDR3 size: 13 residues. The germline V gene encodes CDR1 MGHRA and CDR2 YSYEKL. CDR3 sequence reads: CASSGGQAARAFF. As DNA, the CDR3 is TGCGCCAGCAGCGGGGGACAGGCCGCCCGAGCTTTCTTT.

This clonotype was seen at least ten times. CDR3 region: CASSPGGLGNEQFF. The CDR3 DNA sequence: TGTGCCAGCAGCCCCGGGGGACTGGGGAATGAGCAGTTCTTC. The rearrangement links TRBV7-2 to TRBJ2-1; a weak D match, TRBD2 (6 bases). Germline V CDR1 and CDR2: SGHTA, FQGNSA. V shed 5 bases and J shed 7 bases, with 15 bases lying between them. This CDR3 spans 14 amino acids.

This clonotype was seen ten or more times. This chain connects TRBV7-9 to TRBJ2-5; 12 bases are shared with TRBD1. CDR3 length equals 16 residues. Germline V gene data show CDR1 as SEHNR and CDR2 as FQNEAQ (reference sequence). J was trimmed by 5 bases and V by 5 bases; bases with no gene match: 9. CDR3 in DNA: TGTGCCAGCAGCGGGACAGGGGGCCCCCTGAGGGAGACCCAGTACTTC. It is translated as CASSGTGGPLRETQYF. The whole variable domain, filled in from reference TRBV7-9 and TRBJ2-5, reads DTGVSQNPRHKITKRGQNVTFRCDPISEHNRLYWYRQTLGQGPEFLTYFQNEAQLEKSRLLSDRFSAERPKGSFSTLEIQRTEQGDSAMYLCASSGTGGPLRETQYFGPGTRLLVL.

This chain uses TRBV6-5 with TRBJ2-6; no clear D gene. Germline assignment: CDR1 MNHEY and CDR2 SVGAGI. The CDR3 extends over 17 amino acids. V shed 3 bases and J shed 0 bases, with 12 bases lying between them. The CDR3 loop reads CASSYTPLGSGANVLTF. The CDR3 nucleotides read TGTGCCAGCAGTTATACCCCCCTGGGCTCTGGGGCCAACGTCCTGACTTTC.

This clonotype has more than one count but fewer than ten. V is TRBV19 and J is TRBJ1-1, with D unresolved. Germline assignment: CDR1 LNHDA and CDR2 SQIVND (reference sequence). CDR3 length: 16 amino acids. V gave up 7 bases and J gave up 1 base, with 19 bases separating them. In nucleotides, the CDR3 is TGTGCCAGTAATTATCGCCGACAAGTTCGGAACACTGAAGCTTTCTTT. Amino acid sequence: CASNYRRQVRNTEAFF.

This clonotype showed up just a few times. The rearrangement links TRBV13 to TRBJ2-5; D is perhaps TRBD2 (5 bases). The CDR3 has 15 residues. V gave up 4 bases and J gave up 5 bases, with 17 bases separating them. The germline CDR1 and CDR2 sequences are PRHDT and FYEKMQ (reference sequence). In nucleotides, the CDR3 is TGTGCCAGCAGCTCAGAAACGTCCCCGGGGGAGACCCAGTACTTC. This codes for CASSSETSPGETQYF.

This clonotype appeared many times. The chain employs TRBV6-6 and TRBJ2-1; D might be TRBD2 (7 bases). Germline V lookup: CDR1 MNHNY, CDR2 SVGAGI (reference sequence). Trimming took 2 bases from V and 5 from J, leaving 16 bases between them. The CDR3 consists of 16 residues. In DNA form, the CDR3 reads TGTGCCAGCAGTTACCCGAGCGGGACACTGAACAATGAGCAGTTCTTC. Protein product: CASSYPSGTLNNEQFF.

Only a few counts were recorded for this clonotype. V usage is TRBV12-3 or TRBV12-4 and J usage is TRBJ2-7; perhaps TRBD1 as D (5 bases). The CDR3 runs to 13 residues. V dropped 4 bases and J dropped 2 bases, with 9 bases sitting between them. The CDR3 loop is CASSWGATYEQYF. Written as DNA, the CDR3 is TGTGCCAGCAGTTGGGGCGCCACCTACGAGCAGTACTTC.

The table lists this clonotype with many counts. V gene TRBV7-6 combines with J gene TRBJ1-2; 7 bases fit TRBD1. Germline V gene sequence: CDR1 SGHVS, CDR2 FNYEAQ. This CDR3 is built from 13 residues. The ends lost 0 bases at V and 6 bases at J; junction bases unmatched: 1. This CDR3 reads CASSLAGGNGYTF. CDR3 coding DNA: TGTGCCAGCAGCTTAGCAGGGGGCAATGGCTACACCTTC.

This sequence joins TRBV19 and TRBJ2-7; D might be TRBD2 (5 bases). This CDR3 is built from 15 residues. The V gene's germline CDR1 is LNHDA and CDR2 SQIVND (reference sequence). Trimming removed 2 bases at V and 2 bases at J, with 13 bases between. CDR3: CASSIHGLPTYEQYV. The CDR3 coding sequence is TGTGCCAGTAGTATACATGGACTCCCGACCTACGAGCAGTACGTC.

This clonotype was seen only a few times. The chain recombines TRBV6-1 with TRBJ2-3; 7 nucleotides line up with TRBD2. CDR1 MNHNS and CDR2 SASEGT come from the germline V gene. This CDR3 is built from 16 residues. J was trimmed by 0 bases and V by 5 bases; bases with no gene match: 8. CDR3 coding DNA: TGTGCCAGCAGTAAGGGGCGGGGGACTAGCACAGATACGCAGTATTTT. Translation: CASSKGRGTSTDTQYF.

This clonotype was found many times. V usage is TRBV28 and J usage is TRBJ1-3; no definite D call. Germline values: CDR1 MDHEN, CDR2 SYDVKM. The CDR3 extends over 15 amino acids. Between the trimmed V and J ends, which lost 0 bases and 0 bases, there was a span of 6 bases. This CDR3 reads CASSLWGSSGNTIYF. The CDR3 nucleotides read TGTGCCAGCAGTTTATGGGGGAGCTCTGGAAACACCATATATTTT.

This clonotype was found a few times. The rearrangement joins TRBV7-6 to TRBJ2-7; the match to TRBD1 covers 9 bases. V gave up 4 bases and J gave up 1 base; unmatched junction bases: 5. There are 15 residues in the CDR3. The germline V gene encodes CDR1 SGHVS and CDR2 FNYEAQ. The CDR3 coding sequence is TGTGCCAGCAGCTCAGGACAGGGGATGTCCTACGAGCAGTACTTC. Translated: CASSSGQGMSYEQYF.